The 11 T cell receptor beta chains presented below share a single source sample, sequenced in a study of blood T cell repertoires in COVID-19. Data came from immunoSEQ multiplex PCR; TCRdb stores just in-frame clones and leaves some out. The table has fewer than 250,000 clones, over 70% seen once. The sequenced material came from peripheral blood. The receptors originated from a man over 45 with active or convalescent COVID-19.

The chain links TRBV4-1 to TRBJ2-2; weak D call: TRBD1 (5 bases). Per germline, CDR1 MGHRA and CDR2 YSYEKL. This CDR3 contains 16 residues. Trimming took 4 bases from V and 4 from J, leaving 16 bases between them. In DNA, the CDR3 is TGCGCCAGCAGCCCCCAGGGTACATCCATCACCGGGGAGCTGTTTTTT. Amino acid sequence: CASSPQGTSITGELFF.

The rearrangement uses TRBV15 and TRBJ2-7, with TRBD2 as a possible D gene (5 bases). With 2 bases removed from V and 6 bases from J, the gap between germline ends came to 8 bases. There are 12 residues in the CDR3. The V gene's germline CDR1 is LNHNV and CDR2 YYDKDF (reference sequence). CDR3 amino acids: CATSRKGSEQYF. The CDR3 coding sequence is TGTGCCACCAGCAGAAAAGGGAGCGAGCAGTACTTC.

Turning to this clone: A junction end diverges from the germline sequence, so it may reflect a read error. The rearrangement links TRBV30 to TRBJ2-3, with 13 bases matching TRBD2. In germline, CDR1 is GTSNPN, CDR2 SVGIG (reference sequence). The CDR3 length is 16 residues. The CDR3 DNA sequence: TGTGCCTGGAGTCCGGGACTAGCGGGAAGCACGGATACGCAGTATTTT. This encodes CAWSPGLAGSTDTQYF.

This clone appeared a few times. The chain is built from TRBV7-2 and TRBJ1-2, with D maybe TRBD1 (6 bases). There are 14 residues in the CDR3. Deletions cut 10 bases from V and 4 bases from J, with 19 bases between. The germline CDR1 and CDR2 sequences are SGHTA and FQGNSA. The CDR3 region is CAILGGGQVYGYTF. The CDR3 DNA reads TGTGCCATCCTCGGCGGGGGGCAAGTCTATGGCTACACCTTC.

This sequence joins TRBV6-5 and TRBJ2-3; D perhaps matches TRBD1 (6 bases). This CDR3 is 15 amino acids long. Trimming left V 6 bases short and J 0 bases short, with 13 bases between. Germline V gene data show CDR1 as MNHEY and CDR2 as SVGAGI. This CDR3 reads CASSGTRGSTDTQYF. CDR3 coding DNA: TGTGCCAGCAGCGGGACGAGGGGGAGCACAGATACGCAGTATTTT.

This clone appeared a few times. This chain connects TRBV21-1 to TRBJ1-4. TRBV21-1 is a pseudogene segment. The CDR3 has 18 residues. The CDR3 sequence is CASSKELLLRRAYEKLFF. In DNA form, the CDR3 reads TGTGCCAGCAGCAAAGAATTGCTCCTTAGGAGGGCGTATGAAAAACTGTTTTTT.

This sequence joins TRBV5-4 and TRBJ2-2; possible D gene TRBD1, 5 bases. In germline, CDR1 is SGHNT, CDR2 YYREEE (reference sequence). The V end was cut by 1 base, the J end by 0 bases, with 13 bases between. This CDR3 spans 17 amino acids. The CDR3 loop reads CASSLLAGKPNTGELFF. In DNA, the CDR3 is TGTGCCAGCAGCTTGTTAGCAGGGAAACCGAACACCGGGGAGCTGTTTTTT. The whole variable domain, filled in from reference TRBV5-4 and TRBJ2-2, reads ETGVTQSPTHLIKTRGQQVTLRCSSQSGHNTVSWYQQALGQGPQFIFQYYREEENGRGNFPPRFSGLQFPNYSSELNVNALELDDSALYLCASSLLAGKPNTGELFFGEGSRLTVL.

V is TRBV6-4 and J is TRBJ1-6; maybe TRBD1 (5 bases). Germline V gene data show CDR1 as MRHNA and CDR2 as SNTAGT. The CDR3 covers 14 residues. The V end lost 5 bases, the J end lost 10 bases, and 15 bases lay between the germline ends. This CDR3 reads CASSISGTASPLHF. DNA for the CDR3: TGTGCCAGCAGTATCTCCGGGACTGCCTCACCCCTCCACTTT.

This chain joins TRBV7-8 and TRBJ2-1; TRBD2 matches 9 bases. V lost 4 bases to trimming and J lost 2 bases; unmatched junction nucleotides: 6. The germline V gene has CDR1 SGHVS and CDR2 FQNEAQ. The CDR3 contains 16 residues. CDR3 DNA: TGTGCCAGCAGCTGGGCTAGCGGGGCTACCTACAATGAGCAGTTCTTC. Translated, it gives CASSWASGATYNEQFF.

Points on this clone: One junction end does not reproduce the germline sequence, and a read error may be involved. CDR3 bases: TGCAGCGTTTTGGGGGCAGAACAAGAGATCCAGTACTTC. Its translation is CSVLGAEQEIQYF. This rearrangement joins TRBV29-1 to TRBJ2-5; weak D call: TRBD1 (6 bases). The CDR3 spans 13 residues. Per germline, CDR1 SQVTM and CDR2 ANQGSEA.

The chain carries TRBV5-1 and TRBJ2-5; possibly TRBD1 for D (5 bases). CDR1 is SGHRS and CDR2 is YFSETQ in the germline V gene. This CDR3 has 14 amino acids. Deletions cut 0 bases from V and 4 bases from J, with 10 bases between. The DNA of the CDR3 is TGCGCCAGCAGCTTGGGCAGGGCATTAGAGACCCAGTACTTC. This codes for CASSLGRALETQYF.